This record covers a single T cell receptor beta chain. Autoimmune disease history or systemic immunosuppression excluded patients. The sample is drawn from a study of OX40 agonist ivuxolimab in advanced cancers. Study summary: An anti-OX40 (CD134) antibody with agonistic activity, ivuxolimab, was administered to patients.

V was pared by 4 bases and J by 5 bases, with 14 bases between. The CDR3 extends over 14 amino acids. Germline V gives CDR1 MGHRA, CDR2 YSYEKL. Profiling relied on immunoSEQ multiplex PCR, and the TCRdb table lists in-frame clones only, not all of them. The table includes some 73,000 clones, 80% to 90% detected once. The material was CD4+ or CD8+ T cells sorted from blood, obtained in a trial of the OX40 agonist ivuxolimab. V gene TRBV4-1 combines with J gene TRBJ1-1; weak D call: TRBD1 (5 bases). The source of this sequence is an adult with an advanced solid tumor such as melanoma, head and neck, liver or kidney cancer. The CDR3 DNA is TGCGCCAGCAGCCGAGAAGAAAGGGGAACTGAAGCTTTCTTT. This codes for CASSREERGTEAFF.